The 9 T cell receptor beta chains below come from one sample, sequenced in a study of blood T cell repertoires in COVID-19. The data were produced by immunoSEQ multiplex PCR, yet TCRdb's version contains in-frame clones alone and is incomplete. The sample contains under 300,000 clones, approximately 86% of which appear only once. The sequencing input was peripheral blood. These receptors were collected from a woman aged 55-69 years with active or convalescent COVID-19.

This clone was detected a few times. This chain links TRBV28 with TRBJ1-2; D is perhaps TRBD1 (5 bases). Between the trimmed V and J ends, which lost 6 bases and 0 bases, there was a span of 8 bases. The germline V gene has CDR1 MDHEN and CDR2 SYDVKM. The CDR3 runs 13 residues. The CDR3 here is CASRPRANYGYTF. The DNA of the CDR3 is TGTGCCAGCAGGCCCAGGGCTAACTATGGCTACACCTTC.

The chain combines TRBV5-4 with TRBJ1-1; 7 bases are shared with TRBD1. Germline CDR1 and CDR2: SGHNT and YYREEE (reference sequence). V lost 4 bases and J lost 0; bases outside the gene matches: 6. The CDR3 runs 15 residues. The CDR3 nucleotides read TGTGCCAGCAGCGGAGGGACAGTTATGAACACTGAAGCTTTCTTT. It translates to CASSGGTVMNTEAFF.

This clone was found once. This CDR3 is CASSHLRQGQFF. For the CDR3, the DNA is TGTGCCAGCAGCCATCTAAGACAGGGACAGTTCTTC. The chain links TRBV3-1 (or the pseudogene TRBV3-2) to TRBJ2-1, with 7 bases that match TRBD1. There are 12 residues in the CDR3. V shed 3 bases and J 13 bases; nucleotides not matched to a gene: 6. The germline V gene encodes CDR1 LGHDT and CDR2 YNNKEL (reference sequence).

This clone was seen a single time. The V call is TRBV19, the J call TRBJ2-1, with TRBD2 matching 14 bases. The CDR3 has 17 residues. V lost 6 bases to trimming and J lost 1 base; unmatched junction nucleotides: 5. In germline, CDR1 is LNHDA, CDR2 SQIVND (reference sequence). DNA for the CDR3: TGTGCCAGTAGGGGACTAGCGGGAGAGAGTTCCTACAATGAGCAGTTCTTC. It is translated as CASRGLAGESSYNEQFF.

The chain recombines TRBV15 with TRBJ2-3, with a tentative D call TRBD2 (6 bases). The V gene lost 0 bases and the J gene lost 1 base, with 14 bases spanning the gap. CDR1 LNHNV and CDR2 YYDKDF come from the germline V gene (reference sequence). The CDR3 runs to 17 residues. The DNA of the CDR3 is TGTGCCACCAGCAGAGACTATGGAGGGCAAGGCACAGATACGCAGTATTTT. It yields the protein CATSRDYGGQGTDTQYF.

This clone was counted a few times. The chain employs TRBV6-1 and TRBJ2-5, with 9 bases aligning to TRBD2. This CDR3 contains 17 residues. Germline CDR1 and CDR2: MNHNS and SASEGT. Losses at the gene ends were 1 base for V and 4 bases for J; bases not matched to a gene: 10. Here the CDR3 reads CASSEESSGSSRETQYF. CDR3 in DNA: TGTGCCAGCAGTGAAGAGAGTAGCGGGAGCTCCAGAGAGACCCAGTACTTC.

The chain carries TRBV6-6 and TRBJ2-1; D is possibly TRBD2 (6 bases). Trimming took off 5 bases at V and 0 bases at J, with 11 bases between the two ends. Germline loops: CDR1 MNHNY, CDR2 SVGAGI (reference sequence). This CDR3 contains 15 residues. CDR3 coding DNA: TGTGCCAGCAGTCTTAGCGGTCGCTCCTACAATGAGCAGTTCTTC. This encodes CASSLSGRSYNEQFF.

About this clone itself: The sample holds other DNA sequences that translate to the same CDR3. This chain connects TRBV5-1 to TRBJ2-3; 7 positions agree with TRBD1. Per germline, CDR1 SGHRS and CDR2 YFSETQ. V was clipped by 4 bases and J by 3 bases; unmatched bases: 2. The CDR3 runs 13 residues. The CDR3 sequence is CASSEQGTDTQYF. Here the CDR3 DNA reads TGCGCCAGCAGCGAACAGGGGACAGATACGCAGTATTTT.

This clone was seen a handful of times. This rearrangement joins TRBV4-2 to TRBJ1-2; D is possibly TRBD1 (6 bases). With 5 bases removed from V and 6 bases from J, the gap between germline ends came to 19 bases. The CDR3 runs 15 residues. The germline V gene has CDR1 LGHNA and CDR2 YNFKEQ. The CDR3 is CASSEPPAGANGYTF. The CDR3 DNA is TGTGCCAGCAGCGAACCACCCGCAGGGGCGAATGGCTACACCTTC.